The 3 T cell receptor beta chains presented below share a single source sample, sequenced in a study of cytomegalovirus exposure and HLA in healthy donors. Primers: 60 Vbeta forward and 13 Jbeta reverse. Profiled with immunoSEQ multiplex PCR; TCRdb holds only in-frame clones, not every one. The profile covers 200,000 or so clones, with more than 75% appearing a single time and 1% to 1.5% taken by the ten largest. Sequenced: PBMCs. These receptors were collected from a human donor in good health.

This clone was detected once. The chain has TRBV2 and TRBJ2-2; 8 nucleotides match TRBD1. This CDR3 is built from 16 residues. Germline V lookup: CDR1 SNHLY, CDR2 FYNNEI. After removal of 7 bases from V and 0 bases from J, the junction contained 7 bases not matched to a gene. The CDR3 nucleotides read TGTGCCAGCATCCTCGTGACAGGGGCGAACACCGGGGAGCTGTTTTTT. As protein: CASILVTGANTGELFF.

This chain connects TRBV18 to TRBJ2-3; TRBD1 matches at 8 bases. With 5 bases clipped from V and 4 bases from J, the junction kept 8 bases outside the gene matches. The CDR3 contains 15 residues. Germline values: CDR1 KGHSH, CDR2 LQKENI. CDR3 nucleotides: TGTGCCAGCTCATCGACAGGGGCCGGTGCAGATACGCAGTATTTT. Encoded protein: CASSSTGAGADTQYF.

The V and J genes are TRBV4-1 and TRBJ1-3, with D hard to call. CDR3 length equals 14 residues. CDR1 and CDR2 from the germline V gene are MGHRA and YSYEKL. V lost 1 base and J 3 bases, leaving 7 bases between the germline ends. The CDR3 loop reads CASSQGLGGNTIYF. The DNA for the CDR3 is TGCGCCAGCAGCCAAGGACTCGGTGGAAACACCATATATTTT.